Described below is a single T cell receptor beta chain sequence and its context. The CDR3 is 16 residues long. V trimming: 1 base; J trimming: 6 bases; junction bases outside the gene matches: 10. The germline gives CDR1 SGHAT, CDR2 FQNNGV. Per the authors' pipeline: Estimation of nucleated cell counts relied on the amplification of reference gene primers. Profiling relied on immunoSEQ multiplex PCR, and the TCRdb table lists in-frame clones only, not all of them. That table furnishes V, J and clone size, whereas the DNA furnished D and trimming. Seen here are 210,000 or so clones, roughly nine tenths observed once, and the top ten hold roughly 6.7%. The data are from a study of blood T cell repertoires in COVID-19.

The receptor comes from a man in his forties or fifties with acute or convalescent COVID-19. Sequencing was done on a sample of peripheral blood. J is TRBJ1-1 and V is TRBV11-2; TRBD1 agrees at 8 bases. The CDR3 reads CASSLVRWTGIAEAFF. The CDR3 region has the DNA TGTGCCAGCAGCTTAGTAAGATGGACAGGGATCGCTGAAGCTTTCTTT.